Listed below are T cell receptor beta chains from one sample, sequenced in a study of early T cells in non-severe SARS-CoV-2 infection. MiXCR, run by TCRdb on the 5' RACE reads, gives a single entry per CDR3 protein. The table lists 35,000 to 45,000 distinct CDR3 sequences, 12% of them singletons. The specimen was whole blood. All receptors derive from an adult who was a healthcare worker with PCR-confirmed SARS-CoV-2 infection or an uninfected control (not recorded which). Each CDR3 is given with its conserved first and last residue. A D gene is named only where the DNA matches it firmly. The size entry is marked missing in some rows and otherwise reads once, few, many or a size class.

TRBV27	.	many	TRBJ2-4	TGTGCCAGCAGTCCTACCCATCTAGCCAAAAACATTCAGTACTTC	CASSPTHLAKNIQYF
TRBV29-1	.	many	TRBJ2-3	TGCAGCGTTGCTTACAGCGGGCCCACAGATACGCAGTATTTT	CSVAYSGPTDTQYF
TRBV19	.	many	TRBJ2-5	TGTGCCAGTAGTAACCCTCGCGGGGACCAAACAGGGACCCAGTACTTC	CASSNPRGDQTGTQYF
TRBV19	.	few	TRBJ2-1	TGTGCCAGTAGTATCAACGGTTTGAATGAGCAGTTCTTC	CASSINGLNEQFF
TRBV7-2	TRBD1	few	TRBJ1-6	TGTGCCAGCAGTTCCCAGACAGGGGCTAATTCACCCCTCCACTTT	CASSSQTGANSPLHF
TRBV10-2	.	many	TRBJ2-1	TGCGCCAGCAGAGACACTAGCCGCTACAATGAGCAGTTCTTC	CASRDTSRYNEQFF
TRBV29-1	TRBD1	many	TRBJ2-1	TGCAGCGTTTCTGGGGACAGGGACCACAATGAGCAGTTCTTC	CSVSGDRDHNEQFF
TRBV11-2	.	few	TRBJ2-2	TGTGCCAGCAGCTTAGAACAGACGTTTGCCGGGGAGCTGTTTTTT	CASSLEQTFAGELFF
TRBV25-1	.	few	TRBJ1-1	TGTGCCAGCAGTGAATTCCGGGACATGGCAATGAACACTGAAGCTTTCTTT	CASSEFRDMAMNTEAFF
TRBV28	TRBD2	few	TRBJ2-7	TGTGCCAGCAGTTTAGGGACTAGCCGTCACTACGAGCAGTACTTC	CASSLGTSRHYEQYF
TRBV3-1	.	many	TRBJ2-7	TGTGCCAGCAGCCCTCGCTCCTACGAGCAGTACTTC	CASSPRSYEQYF
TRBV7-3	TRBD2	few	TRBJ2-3	TGTGCCAGCAGCCTGACTAGCGCCACTTCGGATACGCAGTATTTT	CASSLTSATSDTQYF
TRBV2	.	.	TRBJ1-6	TGTGCCAGCAGTGAAGTGGCAGGGTTTAATTCACCCCTCCACTTT	CASSEVAGFNSPLHF
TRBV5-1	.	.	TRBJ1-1	TGCGCCAGCAGTATAAGTGGGAGGAACACTGAAGCTTTCTTT	CASSISGRNTEAFF
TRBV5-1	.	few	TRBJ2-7	TGCGCCAGCAGCTTGACGGGGCTCTACGAGCAGTACTTC	CASSLTGLYEQYF
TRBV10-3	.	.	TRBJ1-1	TGTGCCACCAGGACGATTACTGAAGCTTTCTTT	CATRTITEAFF
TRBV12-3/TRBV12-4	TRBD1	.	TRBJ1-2	TGTGCCAGCAGTTTAGACAGGGGGCCTCTCGGGAATGGCTACACCTTC	CASSLDRGPLGNGYTF
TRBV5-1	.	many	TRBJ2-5	TGCGCCAGCAGAGGGACGGGATTGGAGACCCAGTACTTC	CASRGTGLETQYF
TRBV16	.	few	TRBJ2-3	TGTGCCAGCAGCCAACTCGTTTCCACAGATACGCAGTATTTT	CASSQLVSTDTQYF
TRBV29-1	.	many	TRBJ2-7	TGCAGCGTTGCGGGGCTGCAGGCAGCCGGCGGCGAGCAGTACTTC	CSVAGLQAAGGEQYF
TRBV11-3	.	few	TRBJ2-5	TGTGCCAGCAGCCCAATTACTAGCCCCAAGGAGACCCAGTACTTC	CASSPITSPKETQYF
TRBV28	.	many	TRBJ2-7	TGTGCCAGCAGTCTCCGGATATCCGAGCAGTACTTC	CASSLRISEQYF
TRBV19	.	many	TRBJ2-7	TGTGCCAGTAGTAGAATGTACGACCGTTCCTACGAGCAGTACTTC	CASSRMYDRSYEQYF
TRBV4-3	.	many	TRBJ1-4	TGCGCCAGCAGCCAAGATTTTCCTCCCAGGGATGAAAAACTGTTTTTT	CASSQDFPPRDEKLFF
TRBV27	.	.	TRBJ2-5	TGTGCCAGCAGTGGGGGGCTGAGGGAGACCCAGTACTTC	CASSGGLRETQYF
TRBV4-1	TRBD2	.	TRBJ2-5	TGCGCCAGCAGCTCCCCGGGACTAGCGGGAGGGCCGGGCAAGGAGACCCAGTACTTC	CASSSPGLAGGPGKETQYF
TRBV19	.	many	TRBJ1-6	TGTGCCAGTAGTAGAAACCGCCATTTGGGGTTCCATTCACCCCTCCACTTT	CASSRNRHLGFHSPLHF
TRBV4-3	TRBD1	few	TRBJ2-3	TGCGCCAGCAGCCAAGTTACAGGGGGCACAGATACGCAGTATTTT	CASSQVTGGTDTQYF
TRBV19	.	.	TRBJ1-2	TGTGCCAGTAGTATAGATCTATCGCGACACTTAAACTATGGCTACACCTTC	CASSIDLSRHLNYGYTF
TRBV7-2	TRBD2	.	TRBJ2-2	TGTGCCAGCAGCTGGACTAGCGGGAGGAACACCGGGGAGCTGTTTTTT	CASSWTSGRNTGELFF
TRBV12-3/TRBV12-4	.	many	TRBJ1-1	TGTGCCAGCAGTTTAGCGCTCGGTTCCGGCCTGAACGAAGCTTTCTTT	CASSLALGSGLNEAFF
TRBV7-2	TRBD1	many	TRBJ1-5	TGTGCCAGCAGCCTGACAGGGGACAGCCAGCCCCAGCATTTT	CASSLTGDSQPQHF
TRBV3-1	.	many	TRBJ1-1	TGTGCCAGCAGCCTCACAGGACGAACCACTGAAGCTTTCTTT	CASSLTGRTTEAFF
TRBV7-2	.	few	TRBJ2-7	TGTGCCAGCAGCCCCGAGACTCTTTCCTACGAGCAGTACTTC	CASSPETLSYEQYF
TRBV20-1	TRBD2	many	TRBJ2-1	TGCAGTGCGGGGACTAGCGGGAGGTCCTACAATGAGCAGTTCTTC	CSAGTSGRSYNEQFF
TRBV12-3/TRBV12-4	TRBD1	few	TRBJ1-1	TGTGCCAGCAGCCCAGGGGGTTTGAGCACTGAAGCTTTCTTT	CASSPGGLSTEAFF
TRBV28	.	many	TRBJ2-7	TGTGCCAGCAGTTTCGACCAAACTACGGACGAGCAGTACTTC	CASSFDQTTDEQYF
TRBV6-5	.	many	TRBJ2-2	TGTGCCAGCTCTTTTTTACGGAACACCGGGGAGCTGTTTTTT	CASSFLRNTGELFF
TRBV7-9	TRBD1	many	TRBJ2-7	TGTGCCAGCAGCTTAGCGACAGGGCAGGTCGACGAGCAGTACTTC	CASSLATGQVDEQYF
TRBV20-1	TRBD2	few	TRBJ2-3	TGCAGTGCCCTACTAGCGGGGGGTTCCACAGATACGCAGTATTTT	CSALLAGGSTDTQYF
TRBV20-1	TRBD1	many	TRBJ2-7	TGCAGTGCTAGAGATCTATGGGGCACGACAGGGGACGAGCAGTACTTC	CSARDLWGTTGDEQYF
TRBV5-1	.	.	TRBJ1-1	TGCGCCAGCAGCTTTACCCAGAACACTGAAGCTTTCTTT	CASSFTQNTEAFF
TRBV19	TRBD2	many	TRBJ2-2	TGTGCCAGTAGTCGGGGGGCCGGGGAGCTGTTTTTT	CASSRGAGELFF
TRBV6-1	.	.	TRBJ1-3	TGTGCCAGCAGTGACGACAGGAACTCTGGAAACACCATATATTTT	CASSDDRNSGNTIYF
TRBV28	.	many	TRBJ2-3	TGTGCCAGCAGTTTCCTCCCGGGGGATACGCAGTATTTT	CASSFLPGDTQYF
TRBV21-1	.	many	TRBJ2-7	TGTGCCAGCAGCCTAGGGACAGCGACCGGCTTCTCCTACGAGCAGTACTTC	CASSLGTATGFSYEQYF
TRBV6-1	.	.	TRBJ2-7	TGTGCCATTTCGGTCACGGTCTACGAGCAGTACTTC	CAISVTVYEQYF
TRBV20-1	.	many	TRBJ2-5	TGCAGTGCCCCGAGGGGGAGGAGGGCTCGGGGAGAGACCCAGTACTTC	CSAPRGRRARGETQYF